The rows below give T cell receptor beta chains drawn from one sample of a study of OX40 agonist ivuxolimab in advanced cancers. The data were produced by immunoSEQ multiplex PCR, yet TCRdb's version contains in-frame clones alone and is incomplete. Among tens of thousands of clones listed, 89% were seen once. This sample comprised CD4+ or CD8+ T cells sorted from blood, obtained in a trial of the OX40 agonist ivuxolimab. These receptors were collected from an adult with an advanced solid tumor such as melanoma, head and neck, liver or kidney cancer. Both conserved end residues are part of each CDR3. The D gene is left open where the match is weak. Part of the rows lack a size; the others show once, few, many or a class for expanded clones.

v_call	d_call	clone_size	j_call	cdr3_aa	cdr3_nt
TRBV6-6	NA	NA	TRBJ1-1	CASSYSAGENTEAFF	TGTGCCAGCAGTTACTCGGCAGGGGAGAACACTGAAGCTTTCTTT
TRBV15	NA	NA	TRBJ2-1	CATSRGPLDSYDNEQFF	TGTGCCACCAGCAGGGGACCACTAGATAGTTACGACAATGAGCAGTTCTTC
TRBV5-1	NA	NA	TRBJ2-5	CASSSGLQETQYF	TGCGCCAGCAGCTCGGGGCTCCAAGAGACCCAGTACTTC
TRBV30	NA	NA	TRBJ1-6	CAWSIAVSSPLHF	TGTGCCTGGAGTATCGCAGTTTCCTCACCCCTCCACTTT
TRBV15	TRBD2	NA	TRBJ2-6	CATSRPLAGGFGANVLTF	TGTGCCACCAGCAGGCCACTAGCGGGTGGGTTTGGGGCCAACGTCCTGACTTTC
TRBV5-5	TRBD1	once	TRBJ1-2	CASSTRGLGYGYTF	TGTGCCAGCAGCACAAGGGGGCTTGGCTATGGCTACACCTTC
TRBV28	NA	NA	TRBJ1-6	CASSFRSSSAPLHF	TGTGCCAGCAGTTTTAGAAGTTCTTCGGCACCCCTCCACTTT
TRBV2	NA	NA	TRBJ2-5	CASWGKVQETQYF	TGTGCCAGCTGGGGGAAGGTCCAAGAGACCCAGTACTTC
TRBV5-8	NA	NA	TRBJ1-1	CASSLGDNTEAFF	TGTGCCAGCAGCTTGGGAGACAACACTGAAGCTTTCTTT
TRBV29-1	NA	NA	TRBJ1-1	CSVALQARYRGTEAFF	TGCAGCGTCGCATTACAGGCCCGCTACCGGGGCACTGAAGCTTTCTTT
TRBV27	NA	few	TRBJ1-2	CASSLYPGANYGYTF	TGTGCCAGCAGTTTATATCCAGGTGCTAACTATGGCTACACCTTC
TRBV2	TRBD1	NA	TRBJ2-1	CASRIQGYEQFF	TGTGCCAGCAGGATACAGGGGTATGAGCAGTTCTTC
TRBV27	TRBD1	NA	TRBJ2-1	CASSSRGSEQFF	TGTGCCAGCAGTTCCAGGGGGAGTGAGCAGTTCTTC
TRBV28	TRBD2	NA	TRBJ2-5	CASSLGLAGQETQYF	TGTGCCAGCAGTTTAGGCCTAGCGGGCCAAGAGACCCAGTACTTC
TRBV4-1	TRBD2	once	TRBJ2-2	CASSQIITGGTGELFF	TGCGCCAGCAGCCAAATTATTACGGGAGGTACCGGGGAGCTGTTTTTT
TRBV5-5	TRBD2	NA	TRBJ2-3	CASSSGGTDTQYF	TGTGCCAGCAGCAGCGGGGGCACAGATACGCAGTATTTT
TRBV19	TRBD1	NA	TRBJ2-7	CASRPGQGSYEQYF	TGTGCCAGTAGGCCGGGACAGGGGTCCTACGAGCAGTACTTC
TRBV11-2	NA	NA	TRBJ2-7	CASSLGSGLAQYF	TGTGCCAGCAGCTTAGGGTCGGGATTAGCGCAGTACTTC
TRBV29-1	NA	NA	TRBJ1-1	CSVVTNTEAFF	TGCAGCGTTGTAACAAACACTGAAGCTTTCTTT
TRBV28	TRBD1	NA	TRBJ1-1	CASNDRAWNTEAFF	TGTGCCAGCAACGACAGGGCGTGGAACACTGAAGCTTTCTTT
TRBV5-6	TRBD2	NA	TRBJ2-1	CASSFFLAGVLFEQFF	TGTGCCAGCAGCTTTTTCCTAGCGGGAGTTCTCTTTGAGCAGTTCTTC
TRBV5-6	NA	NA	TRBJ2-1	CASSPSPGTWNEQFF	TGTGCCAGCAGCCCCAGTCCCGGGACTTGGAATGAGCAGTTCTTC
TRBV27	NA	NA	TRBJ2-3	CASSLGNFPTDTQYF	TGTGCCAGCAGTTTAGGTAACTTTCCCACAGATACGCAGTATTTT
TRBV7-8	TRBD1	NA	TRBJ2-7	CASSLTPGQGANEQYF	TGTGCCAGCAGCCTGACACCGGGACAGGGGGCTAACGAGCAGTACTTC
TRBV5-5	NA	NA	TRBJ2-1	CASSPHGSSYNEQFF	TGTGCCAGCAGCCCCCACGGGAGTTCCTACAATGAGCAGTTCTTC
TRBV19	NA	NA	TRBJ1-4	CASTDSGWPTNEKLFF	TGTGCCAGTACCGACTCGGGTTGGCCAACTAATGAAAAACTGTTTTTT
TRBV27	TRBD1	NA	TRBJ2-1	CASSRDRAGNEQFF	TGTGCCAGCAGCCGGGACAGGGCGGGCAATGAGCAGTTCTTC
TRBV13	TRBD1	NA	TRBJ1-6	CASSLTGYNSPLHF	TGTGCCAGCAGTTTGACAGGGTACAATTCACCCCTCCACTTT
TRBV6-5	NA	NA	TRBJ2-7	CASSYSSGVEQYF	TGTGCCAGCAGTTACTCTTCGGGGGTCGAGCAGTACTTC
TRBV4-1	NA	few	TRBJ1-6	CASSQDKGSPLHF	TGCGCCAGCAGCCAAGATAAAGGTTCACCCCTCCACTTT
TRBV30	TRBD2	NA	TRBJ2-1	CAWNGGDNEQFF	TGTGCCTGGAACGGGGGGGACAATGAGCAGTTCTTC
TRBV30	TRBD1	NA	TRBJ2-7	CAWSPFPGQATYEQYF	TGTGCCTGGTCTCCATTTCCGGGACAGGCGACCTACGAGCAGTACTTC
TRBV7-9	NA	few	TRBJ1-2	CASSSHPPLLEGYTF	TGTGCCAGCAGCTCCCACCCTCCTTTGTTGGAGGGCTACACCTTC
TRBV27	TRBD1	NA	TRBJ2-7	CASSLGQGAYEQYF	TGTGCCAGCAGTTTAGGACAGGGGGCTTACGAGCAGTACTTC
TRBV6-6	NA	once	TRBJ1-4	CASSPVPVEKLFF	TGTGCCAGCAGTCCCGTCCCAGTTGAAAAACTGTTTTTT
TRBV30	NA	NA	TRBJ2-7	CAWSMGSEQYF	TGTGCCTGGAGTATGGGGAGCGAGCAGTACTTC
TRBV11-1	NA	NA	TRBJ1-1	CASSDLGGHTEAFF	TGTGCCAGCAGCGACTTGGGGGGCCACACTGAAGCTTTCTTT
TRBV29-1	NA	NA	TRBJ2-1	CSVATSRLGYNEQFF	TGCAGCGTCGCTACTTCAAGGTTGGGGTATAATGAGCAGTTCTTC
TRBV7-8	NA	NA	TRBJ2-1	CASSSSRDGSSYNEQFF	TGTGCCAGCAGCTCCTCCCGGGACGGCAGCTCCTACAATGAGCAGTTCTTC
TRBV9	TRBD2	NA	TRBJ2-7	CASSEASGSLKQYF	TGTGCCAGCAGCGAGGCTAGCGGGAGTTTAAAGCAGTACTTC
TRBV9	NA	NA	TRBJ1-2	CASSGGSLYGYTF	TGTGCCAGCAGCGGCGGGTCCCTCTATGGCTACACCTTC
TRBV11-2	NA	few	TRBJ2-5	CASSLVWQGQETQYF	TGTGCCAGCAGCTTAGTTTGGCAGGGGCAAGAGACCCAGTACTTC
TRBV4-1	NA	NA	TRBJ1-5	CASSQGSYSNQPQHF	TGCGCCAGCAGCCAAGGCAGTTATAGCAATCAGCCCCAGCATTTT
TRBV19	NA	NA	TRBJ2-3	CASSLRAVSTDTQYF	TGTGCCAGTAGCCTCCGGGCCGTAAGCACAGATACGCAGTATTTT
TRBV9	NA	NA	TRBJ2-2	CASSPHRATGELFF	TGTGCCAGCAGCCCTCACCGAGCCACCGGGGAGCTGTTTTTT
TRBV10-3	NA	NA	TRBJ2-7	CAISELSSYEQYF	TGTGCCATCAGTGAGTTAAGCTCCTACGAGCAGTACTTC
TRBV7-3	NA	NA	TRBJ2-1	CASGLTLNNEQFF	TGTGCCAGCGGGCTGACTCTAAACAATGAGCAGTTCTTC
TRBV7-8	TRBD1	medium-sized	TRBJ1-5	CASSPRQGSIASNQPQHF	TGTGCCAGCAGCCCACGACAGGGGAGTATTGCTAGCAATCAGCCCCAGCATTTT
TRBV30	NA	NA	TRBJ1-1	CAWSIGAEAFF	TGTGCCTGGAGTATAGGGGCTGAAGCTTTCTTT
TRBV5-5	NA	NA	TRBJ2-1	CASSPWDNEQFF	TGTGCCAGCAGCCCGTGGGACAATGAGCAGTTCTTC